The 32 T cell receptor beta chains given below trace back to one sample, sequenced in a study of cytomegalovirus exposure and HLA in healthy donors (dated by TCRdb to 2016 to 2017). To prepare the library, the immunoSEQ multiplex PCR assay was applied. TCRdb stores this immuneACCESS table with in-frame sequences only. Part of the clones is absent; in the studies checked, under half of the shortfall reflects unresolved V genes, and no reason is known for the rest. For this sample the table gives fewer than 250,000 clones, of which 80% to 85% were detected only once. 11% to 15% of the sample is in the top ten clones. Sequencing was carried out using PBMCs. The receptors derive from a woman in her twenties or thirties in good health and CMV-seropositive.

V usage is TRBV7-2 and J usage is TRBJ2-7, with 12 nucleotides matching TRBD2. The CDR3 totals 18 residues. Germline loops: CDR1 SGHTA, CDR2 FQGNSA. V was pared by 4 bases and J by 5 bases, with 15 bases of the junction left unmatched. CDR3: CASSSRFWRLAGVDEQYF. Written as DNA, the CDR3 is TGTGCCAGCAGCTCTCGATTCTGGAGACTAGCGGGAGTTGACGAGCAGTACTTC.

The chain uses TRBV30 and TRBJ2-1; the D gene is possibly TRBD1 (5 bases). Looked up from germline, CDR1 is GTSNPN and CDR2 is SVGIG (reference sequence). The V gene lost 8 bases and the J gene lost 8 bases, with 22 bases spanning the gap. The CDR3 has 14 residues. CDR3 coding DNA: TGTGCCCGGACAAGGTCGAGGATGGGCCATGAGCAGTTCTTC. Amino acids: CARTRSRMGHEQFF. The variable domain in full, with the rest retrieved from reference TRBV30 and TRBJ2-1, is SQTIHQWPATLVQPVGSPLSLECTVEGTSNPNLYWYRQAAGRGLQLLFYSVGIGQISSEVPQNLSASRPQDRQFILSSKKLLLSDSGFYLCARTRSRMGHEQFFGPGTRLTVL.

The genes are TRBV27 and TRBJ1-2; D is possibly TRBD1 (5 bases). This CDR3 region has 14 residues. Germline CDR1 is MNHEY and CDR2 is SMNVEV (reference sequence). The V end lost 7 bases, the J end lost 8 bases, and 20 bases lay between the germline ends. The CDR3 region has the DNA TGTGCCAGCAAATCAGGGACTTCCTTAGGGGGCTACACCTTC. This codes for CASKSGTSLGGYTF.

This chain connects TRBV13 to TRBJ2-7; D possibly uses TRBD1 or TRBD2 (5 bases each). Germline V CDR1 and CDR2: PRHDT, FYEKMQ (reference sequence). V was shortened by 1 base and J by 6 bases, with 13 bases between the two germline ends. The CDR3 is made up of 14 amino acids. The CDR3 DNA follows: TGTGCCAGCAGCTTAGACGGGACCTCTCGCGAGCAGTACTTC. Amino acid sequence: CASSLDGTSREQYF.

The chain links TRBV11-3 to TRBJ1-2; D is unresolved. CDR1 and CDR2 (germline): SGHNT, YENEEA. This CDR3 is 13 amino acids long. The V and J ends lost 1 base and 2 bases respectively, with 5 bases between them. The CDR3 nucleotides are TGTGCCAGCAGCTTAGGGGAAAACTATGGCTACACCTTC. Protein sequence: CASSLGENYGYTF.

The chain carries TRBV4-1 and TRBJ1-2; tentatively, D is TRBD1 (5 bases). Trimming removed 0 bases from V and 4 bases from J, with 12 bases in between. This CDR3 is built from 15 residues. Germline V lookup: CDR1 MGHRA, CDR2 YSYEKL. CDR3 sequence: CASSQEPGPSYGYTF. CDR3 nucleotide sequence: TGCGCCAGCAGCCAAGAACCGGGACCGAGCTATGGCTACACCTTC.

V usage is TRBV6-5 and J usage is TRBJ1-2, with D perhaps TRBD1 (6 bases). CDR3 length: 13 amino acids. Germline-derived CDR1 and CDR2 are MNHEY and SVGAGI. The ends were cut back, 5 bases at V and 8 bases at J, with 15 bases in the middle. The CDR3 protein is CASSQGTLRGYTF. The CDR3 DNA reads TGTGCCAGCAGTCAGGGGACCTTGCGGGGCTACACCTTC.

This rearrangement joins TRBV5-1 to TRBJ1-2; D is ambiguous. This CDR3 has 11 residues. Per germline, CDR1 SGHRS and CDR2 YFSETQ. The V gene lost 0 bases and the J gene lost 3 bases, with 0 bases spanning the gap. In nucleotides, the CDR3 is TGCGCCAGCAGCTTGGACTATGGCTACACCTTC. Encoded protein: CASSLDYGYTF.

This chain uses TRBV27 with TRBJ2-7; tentative D call: TRBD1 (6 bases). The V end was cut by 5 bases, the J end by 6 bases, with 17 bases between. Germline V gives CDR1 MNHEY, CDR2 SMNVEV (reference sequence). This CDR3 is 14 amino acids long. CDR3: CASSPGRQGREQYF. CDR3 bases: TGTGCCAGCAGTCCCGGGCGGCAGGGGCGCGAGCAGTACTTC.

The J gene is TRBJ1-3, the V gene TRBV7-3; a possible D gene is TRBD1 (6 bases). Germline CDR1 SGHTA, CDR2 FQGTGA. The CDR3 runs 14 residues. The V gene lost 5 bases and the J gene lost 6 bases, with 14 bases spanning the gap. CDR3 in amino acids: CASSQGTTSNTIYF. The CDR3 bases are TGTGCCAGCAGCCAAGGGACAACGTCAAACACCATATATTTT.

The rearrangement uses TRBV27 and TRBJ1-2; D unresolved. In germline, CDR1 is MNHEY, CDR2 SMNVEV (reference sequence). This CDR3 is 15 amino acids long. V was shortened by 2 bases and J by 1 base, with 11 bases between the two germline ends. The CDR3 region is CASSLGVGFNYGYTF. The CDR3 nucleotides read TGTGCCAGCAGTTTAGGGGTGGGATTTAACTATGGCTACACCTTC.

The chain uses TRBV10-3 and TRBJ1-1; unclear D gene. The CDR3 loop spans 14 amino acids. V lost 6 bases to trimming and J lost 0 bases, with 11 bases between them. CDR1 and CDR2 (germline): ENHRY, SYGVKD. CDR3 in DNA: TGTGCCATCAGGGCGGATGCCATGAACACTGAAGCTTTCTTT. It specifies CAIRADAMNTEAFF.

The rearrangement joins TRBV6-1 to TRBJ2-7; possible D gene TRBD1, 6 bases. Germline CDR1 is MNHNS and CDR2 is SASEGT. The V end was cut by 8 bases, the J end by 0 bases, with 17 bases between. This CDR3 comprises 15 residues. CDR3 coding DNA: TGTGCCAGCGACCCAGGGGCTCTTAGCTCCTACGAGCAGTACTTC. It codes for CASDPGALSSYEQYF.

The chain links TRBV2 to TRBJ2-7; D possibly uses TRBD1 or TRBD2 (5 bases each). The CDR3 is made up of 15 amino acids. Trimming took off 1 base at V and 4 bases at J, with 14 bases between the two ends. The germline gives CDR1 SNHLY, CDR2 FYNNEI. The CDR3 coding sequence is TGTGCCAGCAGTGAAGAATCGGGACGGCATTACGAGCAGTACTTC. It specifies CASSEESGRHYEQYF.

J is TRBJ2-7 and V is TRBV7-2, with 11 bases identical to TRBD1. This CDR3 contains 15 residues. Germline CDR1 SGHTA, CDR2 FQGNSA. Trimming cost V 2 bases and J 4 bases; bases outside gene matches: 4. Written as DNA, the CDR3 is TGTGCCAGCAGCTTAAGAGGGACAGGGGGGTACGAGCAGTACTTC. Translating it yields CASSLRGTGGYEQYF.

This clone was seen only once. The chain joins TRBV10-1 to TRBJ2-7, with unresolved D. Per the germline V gene, CDR1 is WNHNN and CDR2 is SYGVQD (reference sequence). The CDR3 is made up of 13 amino acids. Deletions cut 6 bases from V and 2 bases from J, with 11 bases between. The CDR3 DNA sequence: TGCGCCAGCAGACCTGCAGGTACCTACGAGCAGTACTTC. It yields the protein CASRPAGTYEQYF.

The chain carries TRBV30 and TRBJ2-7, with D unclear. V was trimmed by 8 bases and J by 3 bases, leaving 20 bases between them. This CDR3 comprises 14 residues. Germline values: CDR1 GTSNPN, CDR2 SVGIG (reference sequence). DNA of the CDR3: TGTGCCGTTAACTATAATCCATCAGACTACGAGCAGTACTTC. This sequence encodes CAVNYNPSDYEQYF.

The chain links TRBV29-1 to TRBJ2-3; D remains ambiguous. Trimming left V 6 bases short and J 5 bases short, with 15 bases between. Germline V gene sequence: CDR1 SQVTM, CDR2 ANQGSEA. This CDR3 has 13 residues. CDR3 sequence reads: CSVSDHRGDTQYF. The CDR3 region has the DNA TGCAGCGTATCCGACCATCGAGGAGATACGCAGTATTTT.

This chain uses TRBV28 with TRBJ1-2, with D possibly being TRBD1 (5 bases). The CDR3 length is 15 residues. V lost 2 bases and J lost 4, with 14 bases in between. Germline V lookup: CDR1 MDHEN, CDR2 SYDVKM. The CDR3 region is CASSLADILFYGYTF. In nucleotides, the CDR3 is TGTGCCAGCAGTTTAGCGGACATTCTATTCTATGGCTACACCTTC.

The V and J genes are TRBV27 and TRBJ2-1; D possibly matches TRBD1 or TRBD2 (7 bases each). Looked up from germline, CDR1 is MNHEY and CDR2 is SMNVEV (reference sequence). The length of the CDR3 is 14 residues. Trimming removed 6 bases at V and 7 bases at J, with 16 bases between. The CDR3 coding sequence is TGTGCCAGCAGGAGGGAGGGGGCAAGGAATGAGCAGTTCTTC. Protein product: CASRREGARNEQFF.

The DNA for the CDR3 is TGTGCCAGCAGTCTAAACAACGAGCAGTACTTC. It codes for CASSLNNEQYF. The chain joins TRBV28 to TRBJ2-7; D remains unclear. Germline values: CDR1 MDHEN, CDR2 SYDVKM. V was clipped by 5 bases and J by 5 bases, with 7 bases between them. The CDR3 length is 11 residues.

This clone was detected only a few times. This rearrangement joins TRBV27 to TRBJ2-2; D is ambiguous. Germline lookup yields CDR1 MNHEY and CDR2 SMNVEV (reference sequence). The CDR3 covers 16 residues. Deletions cut 0 bases from V and 4 bases from J, with 12 bases between. The CDR3 DNA sequence: TGTGCCAGCAGTTTATCGTCGTTCTGGAGCACCGGGGAGCTGTTTTTT. It encodes CASSLSSFWSTGELFF.

V and J are TRBV5-1 and TRBJ2-1; perhaps TRBD1 as D (5 bases). Per germline, CDR1 SGHRS and CDR2 YFSETQ. V gave up 0 bases and J gave up 4 bases, with 11 bases separating them. There are 15 residues in the CDR3. CDR3 protein: CASSLEGVGYNEQFF. The CDR3 DNA is TGCGCCAGCAGCTTGGAAGGGGTGGGGTACAATGAGCAGTTCTTC. The whole variable domain, filled in from reference TRBV5-1 and TRBJ2-1, reads KAGVTQTPRYLIKTRGQQVTLSCSPISGHRSVSWYQQTPGQGLQFLFEYFSETQRNKGNFPGRFSGRQFSNSRSEMNVSTLELGDSALYLCASSLEGVGYNEQFFGPGTRLTVL.

This chain joins TRBV2 and TRBJ1-1, with a possible D match to TRBD1 (5 bases). Trimming removed 6 bases at V and 3 bases at J, with 11 bases between. This CDR3 has 13 residues. CDR1 is SNHLY and CDR2 is FYNNEI in the germline V gene. CDR3: CASSQGLDTEAFF. Written as DNA, the CDR3 is TGTGCCAGCAGCCAGGGATTGGACACTGAAGCTTTCTTT.

The chain employs TRBV11-3 and TRBJ2-7; 10 nucleotides align to TRBD2. With 1 base clipped from V and 3 bases from J, the junction kept 3 bases outside the gene matches. The germline V gene has CDR1 SGHNT and CDR2 YENEEA. The CDR3 has 15 residues. The CDR3 bases are TGTGCCAGCAGCTTAGGGGCTAGCGGGAGCTACGAGCAGTACTTC. It encodes CASSLGASGSYEQYF.

The V and J genes are TRBV6-5 and TRBJ2-1; 9 bases are shared with TRBD1. This CDR3 spans 14 amino acids. V was pared by 6 bases and J by 6 bases, with 6 bases of the junction left unmatched. The germline CDR1 and CDR2 sequences are MNHEY and SVGAGI. The CDR3 DNA sequence: TGTGCCAGCAGACGGGACAGGGTTTTCAATGAGCAGTTCTTC. Its translation: CASRRDRVFNEQFF.

This clone was detected once. Relative to the germline gene, one junction end is altered; a read error may explain this. The chain carries TRBV7-7 and TRBJ1-3; tentatively, D is TRBD1 (5 bases). This CDR3 has 13 amino acids. Germline V lookup: CDR1 SSHAT, CDR2 FNYEAQ (reference sequence). The CDR3 DNA reads as TGTGCTAGCAGCCAGGGATCTGGAAACACCATATATTTT. This translates into CASSQGSGNTIYF.

The chain joins TRBV6-5 to TRBJ2-1; D not resolved. Trimming removed 2 bases at V and 4 bases at J, with 9 bases between. Germline values: CDR1 MNHEY, CDR2 SVGAGI. The CDR3 is 14 amino acids. The CDR3 DNA sequence: TGTGCCAGCAGTTACGCCGAGGTATACAATGAGCAGTTCTTC. Translating gives CASSYAEVYNEQFF.

J is TRBJ2-2 and V is TRBV5-1, with D perhaps matching TRBD1 (6 bases). The CDR3 extends over 15 amino acids. V was trimmed by 3 bases and J by 3 bases, leaving 12 bases between them. Germline CDR1 is SGHRS and CDR2 is YFSETQ. This CDR3 is CASSSGQQYTGELFF. CDR3 in DNA: TGCGCCAGCAGCTCCGGACAGCAATACACCGGGGAGCTGTTTTTT.

The chain has TRBV6-5 and TRBJ1-5; D unresolved. Germline V gene data show CDR1 as MNHEY and CDR2 as SVGAGI. This CDR3 region has 14 residues. The germline V and J ends were trimmed by 8 bases and 4 bases, with 15 bases remaining between them. CDR3 bases: TGTGCCAGCCCTCTTTATGCTCCAAATCAGCCCCAGCATTTT. Translation gives CASPLYAPNQPQHF.

This clone has only one observation. The chain joins TRBV10-3 to TRBJ2-2; 8 bases agree with TRBD1. V shed 4 bases and J 3 bases; nucleotides not matched to a gene: 7. This CDR3 is 16 amino acids long. Germline V lookup: CDR1 ENHRY, CDR2 SYGVKD. The DNA of the CDR3 is TGTGCCATCAGTGGCGGCAGGGGGCGCGACACCGGGGAGCTGTTTTTT. Encoded protein: CAISGGRGRDTGELFF.

The chain joins TRBV9 to TRBJ2-7; the D gene is possibly TRBD2 (6 bases). The germline gives CDR1 SGDLS, CDR2 YYNGEE. V was clipped by 4 bases and J by 2 bases, with 13 bases between them. The CDR3 contains 14 residues. The CDR3 nucleotides read TGTGCCAGCAGCTTGGAGGGGCGACCCTACGAGCAGTACTTC. Encoded protein: CASSLEGRPYEQYF. The full variable domain, its missing parts supplied by reference TRBV9 and TRBJ2-7, is DSGVTQTPKHLITATGQRVTLRCSPRSGDLSVYWYQQSLDQGLQFLIQYYNGEERAKGNILERFSAQQFPDLHSELNLSSLELGDSALYFCASSLEGRPYEQYFGPGTRLTVT.